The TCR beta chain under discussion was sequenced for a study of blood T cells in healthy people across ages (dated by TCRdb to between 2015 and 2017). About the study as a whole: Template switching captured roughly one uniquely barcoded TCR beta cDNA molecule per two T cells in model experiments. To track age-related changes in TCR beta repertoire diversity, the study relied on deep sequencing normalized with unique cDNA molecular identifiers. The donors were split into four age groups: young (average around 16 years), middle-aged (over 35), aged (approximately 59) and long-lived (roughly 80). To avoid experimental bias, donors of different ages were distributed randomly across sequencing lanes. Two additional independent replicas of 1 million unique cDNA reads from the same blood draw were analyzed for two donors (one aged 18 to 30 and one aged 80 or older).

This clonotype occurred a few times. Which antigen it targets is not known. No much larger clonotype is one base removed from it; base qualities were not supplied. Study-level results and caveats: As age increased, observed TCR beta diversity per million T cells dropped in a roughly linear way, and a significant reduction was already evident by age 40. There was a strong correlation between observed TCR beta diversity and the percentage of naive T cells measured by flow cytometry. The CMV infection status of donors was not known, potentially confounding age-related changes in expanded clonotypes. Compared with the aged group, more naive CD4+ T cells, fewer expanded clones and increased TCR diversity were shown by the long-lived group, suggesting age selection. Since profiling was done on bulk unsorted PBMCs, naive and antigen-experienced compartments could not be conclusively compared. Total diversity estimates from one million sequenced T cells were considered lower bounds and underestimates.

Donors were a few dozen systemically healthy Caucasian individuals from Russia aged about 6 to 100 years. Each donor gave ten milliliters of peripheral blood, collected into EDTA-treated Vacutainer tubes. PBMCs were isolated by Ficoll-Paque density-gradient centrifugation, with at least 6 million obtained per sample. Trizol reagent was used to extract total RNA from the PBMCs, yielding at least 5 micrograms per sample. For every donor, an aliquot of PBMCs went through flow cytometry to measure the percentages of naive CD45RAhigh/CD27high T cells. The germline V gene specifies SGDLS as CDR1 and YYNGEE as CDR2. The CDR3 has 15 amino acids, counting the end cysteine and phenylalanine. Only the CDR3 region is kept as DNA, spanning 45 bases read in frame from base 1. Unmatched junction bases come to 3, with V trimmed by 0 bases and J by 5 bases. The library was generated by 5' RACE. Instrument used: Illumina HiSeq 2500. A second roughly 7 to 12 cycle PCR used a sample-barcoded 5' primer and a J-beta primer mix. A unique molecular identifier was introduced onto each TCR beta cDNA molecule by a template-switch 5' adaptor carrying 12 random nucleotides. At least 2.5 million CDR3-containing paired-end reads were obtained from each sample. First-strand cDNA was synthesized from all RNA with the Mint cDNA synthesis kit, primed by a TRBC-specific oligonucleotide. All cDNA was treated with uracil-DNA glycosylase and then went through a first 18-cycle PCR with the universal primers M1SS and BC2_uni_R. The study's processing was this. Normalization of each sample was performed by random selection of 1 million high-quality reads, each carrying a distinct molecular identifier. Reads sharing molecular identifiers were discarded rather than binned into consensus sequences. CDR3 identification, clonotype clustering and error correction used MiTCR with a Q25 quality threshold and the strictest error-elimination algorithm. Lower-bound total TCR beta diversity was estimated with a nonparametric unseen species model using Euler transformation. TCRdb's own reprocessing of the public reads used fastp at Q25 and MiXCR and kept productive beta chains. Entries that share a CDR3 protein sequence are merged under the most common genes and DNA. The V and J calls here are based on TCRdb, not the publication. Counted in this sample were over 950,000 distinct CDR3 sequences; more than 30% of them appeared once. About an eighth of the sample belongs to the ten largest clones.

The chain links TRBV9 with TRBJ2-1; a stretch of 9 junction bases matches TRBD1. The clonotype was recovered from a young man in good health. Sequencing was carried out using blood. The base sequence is TGTGCCAGCAGCGTAGACAGGGGGCTCGACAATGAGCAGTTCTTC. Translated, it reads CASSVDRGLDNEQFF.